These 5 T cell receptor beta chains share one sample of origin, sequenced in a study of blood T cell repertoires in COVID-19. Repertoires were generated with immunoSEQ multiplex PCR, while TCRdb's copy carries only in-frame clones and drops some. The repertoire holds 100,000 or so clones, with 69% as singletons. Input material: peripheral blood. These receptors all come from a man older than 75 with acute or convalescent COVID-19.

CDR3 sequence reads: CASSYVVTRFEKLFF. The CDR3 DNA reads as TGTGCCAGCAGTTACGTGGTAACGAGATTTGAAAAACTGTTTTTT. The V and J genes are TRBV6-2 or TRBV6-3 and TRBJ1-4; no clear D gene. The germline V and J ends were trimmed by 2 bases and 7 bases, with 14 bases remaining between them. This CDR3 contains 15 residues. Germline CDR1 and CDR2: MNHEY and SVGEGT.

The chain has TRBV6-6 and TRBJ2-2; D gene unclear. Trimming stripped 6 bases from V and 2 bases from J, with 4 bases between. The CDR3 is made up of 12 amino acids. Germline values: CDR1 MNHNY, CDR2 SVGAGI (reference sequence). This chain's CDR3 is CASSQNTGELFF. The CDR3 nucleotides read TGTGCCAGCAGCCAAAACACCGGGGAGCTGTTTTTT.

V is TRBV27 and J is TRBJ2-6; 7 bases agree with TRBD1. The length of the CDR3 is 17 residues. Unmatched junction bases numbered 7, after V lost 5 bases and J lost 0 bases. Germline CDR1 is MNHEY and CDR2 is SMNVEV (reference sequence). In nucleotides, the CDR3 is TGTGCCAGCAGTCCAGCAGGGGGAAACTCTGGGGCCAACGTCCTGACTTTC. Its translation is CASSPAGGNSGANVLTF. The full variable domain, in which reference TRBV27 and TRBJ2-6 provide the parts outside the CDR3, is EAQVTQNPRYLITVTGKKLTVTCSQNMNHEYMSWYRQDPGLGLRQIYYSMNVEVTDKGDVPEGYKVSRKEKRNFPLILESPSPNQTSLYFCASSPAGGNSGANVLTFGAGSRLTVL.

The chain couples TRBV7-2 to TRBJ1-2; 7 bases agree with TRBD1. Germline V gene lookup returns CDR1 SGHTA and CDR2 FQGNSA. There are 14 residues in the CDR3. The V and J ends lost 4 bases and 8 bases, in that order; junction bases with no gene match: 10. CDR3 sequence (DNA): TGTGCCAGCAGCTCTACTACAGGGGTGGGAGGCTACACCTTC. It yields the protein CASSSTTGVGGYTF.

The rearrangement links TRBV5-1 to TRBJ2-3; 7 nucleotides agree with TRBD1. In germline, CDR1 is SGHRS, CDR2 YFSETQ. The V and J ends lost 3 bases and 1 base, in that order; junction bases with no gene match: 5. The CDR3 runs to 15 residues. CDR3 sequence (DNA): TGCGCCAGCAGCTCACAGGGGAGTGGCACAGATACGCAGTATTTT. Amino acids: CASSSQGSGTDTQYF.